One sample yielded the 23 T cell receptor beta chains listed below, sequenced in a study of response to subunit inactivated influenza vaccine. TCRdb itself ran the RT-PCR reads through MiXCR, one entry per CDR3 protein. Among fewer than 550,000 distinct CDR3 sequences listed, 25% were seen once. This specimen was CD4+ T cells sorted from PBMCs, taken less than 6 days after vaccination. Source of these receptors: a man aged 45 to 65 who received an inactivated influenza vaccine.

This clonotype was seen only a few times. CDR3 DNA sequence: TGTGCCAGCAGTTCCGGCAGGGGGATCGCGACCTACGAGCAGTACTTC. It yields the protein CASSSGRGIATYEQYF. This chain links TRBV6-2 or TRBV6-3 with TRBJ2-7, with 7 nucleotides matching TRBD1. J lost 2 bases, V lost 4 bases, and 11 bases had no gene match. The CDR3 sequence is 16 residues long. Per germline, CDR1 MNHEY and CDR2 SVGEGT.

This chain uses TRBV29-1 with TRBJ2-1, with 11 positions matching TRBD2. Germline V gives CDR1 SQVTM, CDR2 ANQGSEA. Trimming at V came to 4 bases and at J to 4 bases, leaving 3 bases not matched to a gene. This CDR3 is 14 amino acids long. The CDR3 reads CSVAGTSGYNEQFF. CDR3 bases: TGCAGCGTTGCAGGGACTAGCGGATACAATGAGCAGTTCTTC.

Only a few counts were recorded for this clonotype. The rearrangement uses TRBV7-2 and TRBJ2-3; the match to TRBD2 covers 10 bases. Trimming at V came to 5 bases and at J to 2 bases, leaving 10 bases not matched to a gene. Germline V gives CDR1 SGHTA, CDR2 FQGNSA. The CDR3 contains 17 residues. The DNA for the CDR3 is TGTGCCAGCAGCCGGGCTAGCGGGAGTGTTATCACAGATACGCAGTATTTT. Translated: CASSRASGSVITDTQYF.

This chain connects TRBV5-1 to TRBJ2-2; no definite D call. CDR3 length: 15 residues. V gave up 2 bases and J gave up 4 bases, with 12 bases separating them. Germline V gene lookup returns CDR1 SGHRS and CDR2 YFSETQ. The CDR3 here is CASSLGSRGTGELFF. DNA of the CDR3: TGCGCCAGCAGCTTAGGTTCACGTGGCACCGGGGAGCTGTTTTTT.

DNA of the CDR3: TGCGCCAGCAGCTTGTCCAGACGGCGGGAGACCCAGTACTTC. Amino acid sequence: CASSLSRRRETQYF. The gene calls are TRBV5-1 and TRBJ2-5, with D unclear. With 1 base removed from V and 5 bases from J, the gap between germline ends came to 12 bases. Germline lookup yields CDR1 SGHRS and CDR2 YFSETQ. This CDR3 is 14 amino acids long.

The genes are TRBV30 and TRBJ2-6; tentatively, D is TRBD2 (5 bases). CDR3 length: 15 amino acids. V was clipped by 1 base and J by 2 bases, with 9 bases between them. Germline V gene data show CDR1 as GTSNPN and CDR2 as SVGIG (reference sequence). The chain's CDR3 is CAWSGGLPGANVLTF. CDR3 in DNA: TGTGCCTGGAGTGGAGGACTGCCTGGGGCCAACGTCCTGACTTTC. Supplemented by reference TRBV30 and TRBJ2-6, the full variable domain reads SQTIHQWPATLVQPVGSPLSLECTVEGTSNPNLYWYRQAAGRGLQLLFYSVGIGQISSEVPQNLSASRPQDRQFILSSKKLLLSDSGFYLCAWSGGLPGANVLTFGAGSRLTVL.

Here the CDR3 reads CASSLVGGTGGGTDTQYF. As DNA, the CDR3 is TGTGCCAGCAGCTTAGTGGGAGGCACCGGAGGCGGCACAGATACGCAGTATTTT. This chain joins TRBV11-2 and TRBJ2-3, with D perhaps TRBD2 (6 bases). Germline CDR1 and CDR2: SGHAT and FQNNGV. Trimming shortened V by 1 base and J by 1 base, and 18 bases separated the two germline ends. The CDR3 runs to 18 residues.

This chain joins TRBV3-1 and TRBJ2-5; D unclear. The CDR3 loop spans 13 amino acids. Trimming cost V 4 bases and J 5 bases, with 11 bases left between them. The germline CDR1 and CDR2 sequences are LGHDT and YNNKEL (reference sequence). In DNA form, the CDR3 reads TGTGCCAGCAGCCCAGCCCGGTGGGAGACCCAGTACTTC. As protein: CASSPARWETQYF.

This clonotype was picked up a small number of times. This chain connects TRBV4-2 to TRBJ1-5; 9 positions agree with TRBD1. J gave up 6 bases and V 0 bases, and 6 bases lay outside the gene matches. The germline V gene encodes CDR1 LGHNA and CDR2 YNFKEQ. The CDR3 totals 16 residues. The CDR3 DNA is TGTGCCAGCAGCCAAGAAGCGGGACAGGGCCCTCAGCCCCAGCATTTT. Protein sequence: CASSQEAGQGPQPQHF.

This clonotype was observed a few times. Here the CDR3 reads CSASRTGARRTGELFF. The DNA of the CDR3 is TGCAGTGCTAGTAGGACAGGGGCGCGCCGGACCGGGGAGCTGTTTTTT. The V call is TRBV20-1, the J call TRBJ2-2; 9 positions agree with TRBD1. CDR1 is DFQATT and CDR2 is SNEGSKA in the germline V gene (reference sequence). Trimming cost V 3 bases and J 5 bases; bases outside gene matches: 10. CDR3 size: 16 residues.

The chain uses TRBV28 and TRBJ1-1, with TRBD1 as a possible D gene (5 bases). The V gene lost 6 bases and the J gene lost 4 bases, with 18 bases spanning the gap. Germline CDR1 MDHEN, CDR2 SYDVKM. This CDR3 is built from 15 residues. This CDR3 is CASRSAGGFGTEAFF. The CDR3 bases are TGTGCCAGCAGATCAGCGGGGGGGTTCGGCACTGAAGCTTTCTTT.

This clonotype was observed a handful of times. CDR3 in amino acids: CASSQDAPSNKRETQYF. CDR3 in DNA: TGTGCCAGCAGCCAAGATGCCCCCTCCAACAAACGGGAGACCCAGTACTTC. This sequence joins TRBV4-2 and TRBJ2-5, with no clear D. The ends were cut back, 0 bases at V and 5 bases at J, with 19 bases in the middle. The length of the CDR3 is 17 residues. Germline values: CDR1 LGHNA, CDR2 YNFKEQ.

V gene TRBV7-6 combines with J gene TRBJ2-1; 7 bases fit TRBD2. This CDR3 contains 17 residues. V shed 1 base and J 6 bases; nucleotides not matched to a gene: 12. The germline gives CDR1 SGHVS, CDR2 FNYEAQ. CDR3 amino acids: CASSLVGGSTSFNEQFF. In nucleotides, the CDR3 is TGTGCCAGCAGCTTAGTAGGTGGTTCGACTAGCTTCAATGAGCAGTTCTTC.

This clonotype was observed many times. The chain joins TRBV10-2 to TRBJ1-2, with 7 bases fitting TRBD1. V dropped 6 bases and J dropped 5; count of bases not matched to a gene: 12. Germline V gene sequence: CDR1 WSHSY, CDR2 SAAADI. The CDR3 is 15 residues long. CDR3 protein: CASSQTSGQIYGYTF. The CDR3 region has the DNA TGCGCCAGCAGCCAGACCTCGGGACAGATATATGGCTACACCTTC.

This clonotype has just a few counts. The V gene is TRBV7-2, the J gene TRBJ2-1; D may be TRBD2 (5 bases). The CDR3 runs 14 residues. CDR1 SGHTA and CDR2 FQGNSA come from the germline V gene. The V gene lost 0 bases and the J gene lost 3 bases, with 6 bases spanning the gap. CDR3 sequence (DNA): TGTGCCAGCAGCTTAGCCGACTACTACAATGAGCAGTTCTTC. Translated: CASSLADYYNEQFF. The full variable domain, rest sourced from reference TRBV7-2 and TRBJ2-1, is GAGVSQSPSNKVTEKGKDVELRCDPISGHTALYWYRQSLGQGLEFLIYFQGNSAPDKSGLPSDRFSAERTGGSVSTLTIQRTQQEDSAVYLCASSLADYYNEQFFGPGTRLTVL.

The chain employs TRBV7-2 and TRBJ2-1; tentative D call: TRBD2 (6 bases). The V gene lost 1 base and the J gene lost 9 bases, with 13 bases spanning the gap. CDR3 length: 14 amino acids. Germline CDR1 is SGHTA and CDR2 is FQGNSA. As DNA, the CDR3 is TGTGCCAGCAGCTTAGTGGCGGGGAACAGTGAGCAGTTCTTC. Translating it yields CASSLVAGNSEQFF.

J is TRBJ2-7 and V is TRBV11-2, with D uncertain. The CDR3 runs 12 residues. Trimming stripped 1 base from V and 5 bases from J, with 6 bases between. Germline CDR1 and CDR2: SGHAT and FQNNGV. The CDR3 loop reads CASSLVIDEQYF. CDR3 DNA sequence: TGTGCCAGCAGCTTAGTAATTGACGAGCAGTACTTC.

In its sample, this clonotype was seen a few times. This sequence joins TRBV5-1 and TRBJ2-7; 12 nucleotides agree with TRBD2. The CDR3 contains 13 residues. Per the germline V gene, CDR1 is SGHRS and CDR2 is YFSETQ. With V trimmed by 4 bases and J by 7 bases, 3 bases remained unmatched. CDR3 sequence (DNA): TGCGCCAGCAGCCGGACTAGCGGGGATGAGCAGTACTTC. It is translated as CASSRTSGDEQYF.

The chain links TRBV20-1 to TRBJ2-7, with 12 bases that match TRBD2. The CDR3 runs to 14 residues. The germline gives CDR1 DFQATT, CDR2 SNEGSKA (reference sequence). J was trimmed by 6 bases and V by 3 bases; bases with no gene match: 6. The CDR3 loop is CSASRTSGIGEQYF. CDR3 nucleotides: TGCAGTGCTAGCAGGACTAGCGGGATCGGCGAGCAGTACTTC.

This clonotype was found many times. The V and J genes are TRBV7-9 and TRBJ2-7, with TRBD2 as a possible D gene (5 bases). The CDR3 has 14 amino acids. V lost 10 bases to trimming and J lost 2 bases, with 18 bases between them. The V gene's germline CDR1 is SEHNR and CDR2 FQNEAQ (reference sequence). This chain's CDR3 is CATTPEWETYEQYF. The DNA of the CDR3 is TGTGCCACCACCCCTGAGTGGGAGACCTACGAGCAGTACTTC.

Only a few counts were recorded for this clonotype. V and J are TRBV5-5 and TRBJ1-1, with D unresolved. CDR1 SGHKS and CDR2 YYEKEE come from the germline V gene (reference sequence). The CDR3 spans 12 residues. V was cut by 5 bases and J by 1 base, with 6 bases left in between. CDR3 sequence reads: CASRIANTEAFF. The CDR3 DNA is TGTGCCAGCAGAATCGCGAACACTGAAGCTTTCTTT.

There are a few counts of this clonotype. This rearrangement joins TRBV4-2 to TRBJ2-1; D possibly uses TRBD1 or TRBD2 (5 bases each). The CDR3 length is 18 residues. V gave up 5 bases and J gave up 1 base, with 21 bases separating them. The V gene's germline CDR1 is LGHNA and CDR2 YNFKEQ. The CDR3 DNA reads as TGTGCCAGCAGCGAAGGGGCTGGGGTCGGGGTATCCTACAATGAGCAGTTCTTC. Protein product: CASSEGAGVGVSYNEQFF.

This clonotype has only a few counts. The V call is TRBV7-8, the J call TRBJ2-5, with 10 bases identical to TRBD2. Looked up from germline, CDR1 is SGHVS and CDR2 is FQNEAQ. This CDR3 comprises 18 residues. Germline trimming cut 1 base from V and 0 bases from J; bases unmatched to any gene: 8. The CDR3 loop reads CASSLVVAGGLNQETQYF. The CDR3 nucleotides are TGTGCCAGCAGCTTAGTGGTAGCGGGAGGACTCAACCAAGAGACCCAGTACTTC.